These T cell receptor beta chains were read from a single sample in a study of T cells in Graves' hyperthyroidism and ophthalmopathy. MiXCR was run by TCRdb on the multiplex PCR reads, yielding one entry per CDR3 protein. Of around 300,000 distinct CDR3 sequences listed, about an eighth are singletons. Sequencing used blood. Receptors were obtained from a woman aged 40 to 50 with Graves' ophthalmopathy. The CDR3 runs from the conserved cysteine through the conserved F or W. The D gene is left open where the match is weak. Size is stated for part of the rows, as once, few or many counts, or as a class when the clone is expanded.

J gene: TRBJ2-1; D gene: TRBD2; clone size: many; V gene: TRBV10-2; CDR3 DNA: TGCGCCAGCAGGGCTAGCGGCCTCTCCTACAATGAGCAGTTCTTC; CDR3 protein: CASRASGLSYNEQFF
J gene: TRBJ2-3; D gene: TRBD1; clone size: .; V gene: TRBV10-3; CDR3 DNA: TGTGCCATCAGGGCGACCGGGACAGGGCGCACAGATACGCGGTATTTT; CDR3 protein: CAIRATGTGRTDTRYF
J gene: TRBJ1-5; D gene: .; clone size: many; V gene: TRBV20-1; CDR3 DNA: TGCAGTGCTAGAGATCGGACAGCTGGGACTAGGCCCCAGCATTTT; CDR3 protein: CSARDRTAGTRPQHF
J gene: TRBJ2-6; D gene: .; clone size: .; V gene: TRBV7-9; CDR3 DNA: TGTGCCAGCAGCTTAGCCTGGGGTGCCGGGGCCAACGTCCTGACTTTC; CDR3 protein: CASSLAWGAGANVLTF
J gene: TRBJ1-3; D gene: .; clone size: .; V gene: TRBV20-1; CDR3 DNA: TGCAGTGCTGTACCTCACTCTGGAAACACCATATATTTT; CDR3 protein: CSAVPHSGNTIYF
J gene: TRBJ2-2; D gene: TRBD2; clone size: .; V gene: TRBV6-1; CDR3 DNA: TGTGCCAGCAGTGAGGTGGCGGGAGTCACCGGGGAGCTGTTTTTT; CDR3 protein: CASSEVAGVTGELFF
J gene: TRBJ1-6; D gene: .; clone size: many; V gene: TRBV28; CDR3 DNA: TGTGCCAGCAGTGCCCTTGAACAGATCTTCCCTTCACCCCTCCACTTT; CDR3 protein: CASSALEQIFPSPLHF
J gene: TRBJ1-1; D gene: .; clone size: many; V gene: TRBV7-2; CDR3 DNA: TGTGCCAGCAGCTTTACGGTGTTCACTGAAGCTTTCTTT; CDR3 protein: CASSFTVFTEAFF
J gene: TRBJ2-1; D gene: TRBD2; clone size: many; V gene: TRBV10-1; CDR3 DNA: TGCGCCAGCAGTGAGTGGCGGGGGACTAGCCCCAATGAGCAGTTCTTC; CDR3 protein: CASSEWRGTSPNEQFF
J gene: TRBJ1-1; D gene: .; clone size: many; V gene: TRBV5-6; CDR3 DNA: TGTGCCAGCAGCCTCGACGGGGGTACCACTGAAGCTTTCTTT; CDR3 protein: CASSLDGGTTEAFF
J gene: TRBJ2-5; D gene: .; clone size: many; V gene: TRBV11-3; CDR3 DNA: TGTGCCAGCAGCCCGCGGGGTGTGGAGACCCAGTACTTC; CDR3 protein: CASSPRGVETQYF
J gene: TRBJ2-3; D gene: .; clone size: many; V gene: TRBV20-1; CDR3 DNA: TGCAGTGCTCGCCTCCCCCGGGGACTCACAGATACGCAGTATTTT; CDR3 protein: CSARLPRGLTDTQYF
J gene: TRBJ2-2; D gene: .; clone size: .; V gene: TRBV20-1; CDR3 DNA: TGCAGTGCTCCCGGCCACCTAGGCACCAACACCGGGGAGCCGTTTTTT; CDR3 protein: CSAPGHLGTNTGEPFF
J gene: TRBJ2-2; D gene: .; clone size: .; V gene: TRBV6-9; CDR3 DNA: TGTGCCAGCAGTTGGCAGGGGTTGGGGAGTCCCGGGGAGCTGTTTTTT; CDR3 protein: CASSWQGLGSPGELFF
J gene: TRBJ2-3; D gene: .; clone size: many; V gene: TRBV7-2; CDR3 DNA: TGTGCCAGCAGCTTAGTGGGACAACGCACAGATACGCAGTATTTT; CDR3 protein: CASSLVGQRTDTQYF
J gene: TRBJ1-1; D gene: TRBD1; clone size: many; V gene: TRBV10-3; CDR3 DNA: TGTGCCATCATAAGACAGGGGGCGGACACTGAAGCTTTCTTT; CDR3 protein: CAIIRQGADTEAFF
J gene: TRBJ1-1; D gene: .; clone size: many; V gene: TRBV7-6; CDR3 DNA: TGTGCCAGCAGCTTATACGACTTGGGGGGCGCAGGGAACACTGAAGCTTTCTTT; CDR3 protein: CASSLYDLGGAGNTEAFF
J gene: TRBJ1-1; D gene: .; clone size: many; V gene: TRBV19; CDR3 DNA: TGTGCCAGTAGTATTGGGCCGGGGCGAGGGACTGAAGCTTTCTTT; CDR3 protein: CASSIGPGRGTEAFF
J gene: TRBJ1-3; D gene: .; clone size: many; V gene: TRBV28; CDR3 DNA: TGTGCCAGCTTAAGGGGAGGGATTCTCTCTGGAAACACCATATATTTT; CDR3 protein: CASLRGGILSGNTIYF
J gene: TRBJ2-5; D gene: TRBD1; clone size: many; V gene: TRBV6-2/TRBV6-3; CDR3 DNA: TGTGCCAGCAGTGTAATCCCCGGGACAGGGAGGGAGACCCAGTACTTC; CDR3 protein: CASSVIPGTGRETQYF
J gene: TRBJ2-5; D gene: TRBD1; clone size: many; V gene: TRBV15; CDR3 DNA: TGTGCCACCAGCGGATTTGCGTGGGACAGGGGGCGCGGGGAGACCCAGTACTTC; CDR3 protein: CATSGFAWDRGRGETQYF
J gene: TRBJ2-5; D gene: TRBD1; clone size: .; V gene: TRBV27; CDR3 DNA: TGTGCCAGCAGGCCAGGGGGCCTAGAGACCCAGTACTTC; CDR3 protein: CASRPGGLETQYF
J gene: TRBJ1-5; D gene: .; clone size: many; V gene: TRBV6-1; CDR3 DNA: TGTGCCAGCAGAAGCAGTTGGGGAGGCAATCAGCCCCAGCATTTT; CDR3 protein: CASRSSWGGNQPQHF
J gene: TRBJ1-2; D gene: TRBD1; clone size: many; V gene: TRBV11-2; CDR3 DNA: TGTGCCAGCAGCTTGGGGACAGGCTTTGGCAACTATGGCTACACCTTC; CDR3 protein: CASSLGTGFGNYGYTF
J gene: TRBJ1-1; D gene: .; clone size: few; V gene: TRBV18; CDR3 DNA: TGTGCCAGCTCACCAATCAGGGAGGGTGAAGCTTTCTTT; CDR3 protein: CASSPIREGEAFF
J gene: TRBJ2-5; D gene: .; clone size: few; V gene: TRBV7-2; CDR3 DNA: TGTGCCAGCAGCTTTAGGAGGGAAGAGACCCAGTACTTC; CDR3 protein: CASSFRREETQYF
J gene: TRBJ2-1; D gene: .; clone size: many; V gene: TRBV7-9; CDR3 DNA: TGTGCCAGCAGCTCCCGTCGAGGGGGGCTCAATGAGCAGTTCTTC; CDR3 protein: CASSSRRGGLNEQFF
J gene: TRBJ2-5; D gene: .; clone size: .; V gene: TRBV7-2; CDR3 DNA: TGTACCAGCAGCTTAGTGAGGACCCAAGAGACCCAGTACTTC; CDR3 protein: CTSSLVRTQETQYF
J gene: TRBJ2-7; D gene: .; clone size: many; V gene: TRBV29-1; CDR3 DNA: TGCAGCGTTGGAGGGGGTTACACCTACGAGCAGTACTTC; CDR3 protein: CSVGGGYTYEQYF
J gene: TRBJ1-1; D gene: .; clone size: .; V gene: TRBV5-4; CDR3 DNA: TGTGCCAGCAGAGGTGGCCAGAACACTGAAGCTTTCTTT; CDR3 protein: CASRGGQNTEAFF
J gene: TRBJ1-5; D gene: .; clone size: .; V gene: TRBV10-3; CDR3 DNA: TGTGCCATCAGTGCAGGTTCGGAGCCCCAGCATTTT; CDR3 protein: CAISAGSEPQHF
J gene: TRBJ2-1; D gene: .; clone size: few; V gene: TRBV30; CDR3 DNA: TGTGCCTGGGGAGGGAACCGGGCCTCAAGGCAGTTCTTC; CDR3 protein: CAWGGNRASRQFF
J gene: TRBJ2-2; D gene: TRBD2; clone size: many; V gene: TRBV12-3/TRBV12-4; CDR3 DNA: TGTGCCAGCAGGCAGGGACTAGCGGGAACGAGCGGGGAGCTGTTTTTT; CDR3 protein: CASRQGLAGTSGELFF
J gene: TRBJ1-2; D gene: .; clone size: many; V gene: TRBV27; CDR3 DNA: TGTGCCAGCAGTTGGATTGGCCCCCACATGCACTATGGCTACACCTTC; CDR3 protein: CASSWIGPHMHYGYTF
J gene: TRBJ2-7; D gene: TRBD2; clone size: .; V gene: TRBV5-5; CDR3 DNA: TGTGCCAGCAGCTATCGACTAGCGGGGGGGCCCGAGCAGTACTTC; CDR3 protein: CASSYRLAGGPEQYF
J gene: TRBJ2-7; D gene: .; clone size: .; V gene: TRBV20-1; CDR3 DNA: TGCAGTGTGGAGGGGCGCTACGAGCAGCACTTC; CDR3 protein: CSVEGRYEQHF
J gene: TRBJ1-2; D gene: .; clone size: many; V gene: TRBV20-1; CDR3 DNA: TGCAGTGCTAGAGAGGGCCGGGGCAGGGGCTATGGCTACACCTTC; CDR3 protein: CSAREGRGRGYGYTF
J gene: TRBJ2-5; D gene: TRBD2; clone size: many; V gene: TRBV25-1; CDR3 DNA: TGTGCCAGCAGTTCATACACGACTAGCGGGAGTAAGACCCAGTACTTC; CDR3 protein: CASSSYTTSGSKTQYF
J gene: TRBJ1-1; D gene: .; clone size: many; V gene: TRBV19; CDR3 DNA: TGTGCCAGTAGTATAGGACGGCCGGTTCGCACTGAAGCTTTCTTT; CDR3 protein: CASSIGRPVRTEAFF
J gene: TRBJ2-5; D gene: .; clone size: .; V gene: TRBV9; CDR3 DNA: TGTGCCAGCAGCGTCGGCAGAACTCAAGAGTCCCAGTACTTC; CDR3 protein: CASSVGRTQESQYF
J gene: TRBJ2-1; D gene: .; clone size: many; V gene: TRBV11-1; CDR3 DNA: TGTGCCAGCAGCTGGGGCGATGGGGATGAGCAGTTCTTC; CDR3 protein: CASSWGDGDEQFF
J gene: TRBJ1-5; D gene: TRBD1; clone size: many; V gene: TRBV20-1; CDR3 DNA: TGCAGTGCTAGTCCCGGGACAGGGGATCAGCCCCAGCATTTT; CDR3 protein: CSASPGTGDQPQHF
J gene: TRBJ2-1; D gene: TRBD2; clone size: many; V gene: TRBV30; CDR3 DNA: TGTGCCTGGACTAGCGGGAGCTCCTACAATGAGCAGTTCTTC; CDR3 protein: CAWTSGSSYNEQFF
J gene: TRBJ2-7; D gene: TRBD1; clone size: .; V gene: TRBV2; CDR3 DNA: TGTGCCAGCAATGAAGGGGACAGGGTCTACGAGCAGCACTTC; CDR3 protein: CASNEGDRVYEQHF
J gene: TRBJ1-5; D gene: .; clone size: many; V gene: TRBV19; CDR3 DNA: TGTGCCAGTAGTCCTTATACGGGGATAGTGAGCAATCAGCCCCAGCATTTT; CDR3 protein: CASSPYTGIVSNQPQHF
J gene: TRBJ2-3; D gene: .; clone size: .; V gene: TRBV11-2; CDR3 DNA: TGTGCCAGCAGCTTATACGAGGTCCGGCTCTCCACAGATACGCAGTATTTT; CDR3 protein: CASSLYEVRLSTDTQYF
J gene: TRBJ1-1; D gene: .; clone size: many; V gene: TRBV12-3/TRBV12-4; CDR3 DNA: TGTGCCAGCAGTACCATGGACAAAGCTTTCTTT; CDR3 protein: CASSTMDKAFF